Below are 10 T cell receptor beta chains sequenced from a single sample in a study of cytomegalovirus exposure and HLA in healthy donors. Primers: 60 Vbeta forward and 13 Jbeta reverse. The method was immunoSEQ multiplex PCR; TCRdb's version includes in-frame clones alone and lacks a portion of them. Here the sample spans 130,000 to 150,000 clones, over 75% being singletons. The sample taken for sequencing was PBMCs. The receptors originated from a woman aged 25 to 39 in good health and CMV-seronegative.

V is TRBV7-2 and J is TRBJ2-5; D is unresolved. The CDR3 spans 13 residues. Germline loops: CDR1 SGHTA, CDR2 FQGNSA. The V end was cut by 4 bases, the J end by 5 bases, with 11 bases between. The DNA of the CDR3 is TGTGCCAGCAGCTCGACACTTGGGGAGACCCAGTACTTC. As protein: CASSSTLGETQYF.

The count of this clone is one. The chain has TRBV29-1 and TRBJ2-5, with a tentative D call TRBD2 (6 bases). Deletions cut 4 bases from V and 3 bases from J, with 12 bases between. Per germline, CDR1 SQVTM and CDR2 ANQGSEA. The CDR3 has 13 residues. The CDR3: CSVVAAGKETQYF. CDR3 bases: TGCAGCGTTGTAGCGGCAGGGAAAGAGACCCAGTACTTC.

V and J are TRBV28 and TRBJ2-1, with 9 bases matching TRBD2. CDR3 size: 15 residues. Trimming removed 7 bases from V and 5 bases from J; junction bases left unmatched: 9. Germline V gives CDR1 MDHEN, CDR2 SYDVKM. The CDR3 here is CASTPGASGDNEQFF. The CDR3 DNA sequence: TGTGCCAGCACCCCGGGGGCTAGCGGGGACAATGAGCAGTTCTTC.

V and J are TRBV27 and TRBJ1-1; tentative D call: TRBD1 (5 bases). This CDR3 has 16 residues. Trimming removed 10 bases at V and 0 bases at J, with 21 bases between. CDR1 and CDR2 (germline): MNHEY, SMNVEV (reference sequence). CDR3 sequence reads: CATAREGHLMNTEAFF. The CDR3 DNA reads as TGTGCCACCGCCCGGGAGGGGCACCTCATGAACACTGAAGCTTTCTTT.

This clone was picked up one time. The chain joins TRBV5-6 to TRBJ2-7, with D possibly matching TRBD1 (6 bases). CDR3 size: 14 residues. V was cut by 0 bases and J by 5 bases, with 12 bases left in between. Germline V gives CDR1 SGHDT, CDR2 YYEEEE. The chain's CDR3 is CASSLELGANEQYF. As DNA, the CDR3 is TGTGCCAGCAGCTTGGAGCTGGGGGCGAACGAGCAGTACTTC.

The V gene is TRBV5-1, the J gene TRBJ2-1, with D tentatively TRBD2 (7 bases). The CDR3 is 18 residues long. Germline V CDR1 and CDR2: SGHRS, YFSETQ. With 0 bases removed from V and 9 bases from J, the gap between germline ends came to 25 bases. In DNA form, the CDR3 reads TGCGCCAGCAGCTTGGGACCGAGGGGGGGACGTGCAGGCAGTGAGCAGTTCTTC. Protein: CASSLGPRGGRAGSEQFF.

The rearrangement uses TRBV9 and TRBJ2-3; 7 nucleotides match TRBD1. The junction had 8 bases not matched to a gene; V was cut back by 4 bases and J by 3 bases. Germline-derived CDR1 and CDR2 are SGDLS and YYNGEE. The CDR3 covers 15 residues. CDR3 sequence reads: CASSTPGTDTDTQYF. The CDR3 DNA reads TGTGCCAGCAGCACTCCAGGGACAGATACAGATACGCAGTATTTT.

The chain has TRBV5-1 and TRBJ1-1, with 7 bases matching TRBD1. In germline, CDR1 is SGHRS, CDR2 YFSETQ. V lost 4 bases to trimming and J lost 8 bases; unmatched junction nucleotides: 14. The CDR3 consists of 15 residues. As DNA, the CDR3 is TGCGCCAGCAGCCATGAGACAGGGAAGGGATCGGAAGCTTTCTTT. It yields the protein CASSHETGKGSEAFF.

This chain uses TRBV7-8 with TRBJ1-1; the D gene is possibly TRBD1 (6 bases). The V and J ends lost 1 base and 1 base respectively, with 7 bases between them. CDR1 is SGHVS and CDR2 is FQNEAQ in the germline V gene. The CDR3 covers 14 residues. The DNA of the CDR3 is TGTGCCAGCAGCTTAGACAGGGCGAACACTGAAGCTTTCTTT. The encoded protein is CASSLDRANTEAFF. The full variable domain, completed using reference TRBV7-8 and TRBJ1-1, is GAGVSQSPRYKVAKRGQDVALRCDPISGHVSLFWYQQALGQGPEFLTYFQNEAQLDKSGLPSDRFFAERPEGSVSTLKIQRTQQEDSAVYLCASSLDRANTEAFFGQGTRLTVV.

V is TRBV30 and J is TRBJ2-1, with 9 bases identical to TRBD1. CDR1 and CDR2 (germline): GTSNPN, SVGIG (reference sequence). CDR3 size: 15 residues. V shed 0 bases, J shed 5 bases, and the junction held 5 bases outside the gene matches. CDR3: CAWSVGTGLNNEQFF. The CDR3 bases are TGTGCCTGGAGTGTCGGGACAGGGCTAAACAATGAGCAGTTCTTC.